These 7 T cell receptor beta chains came from one sample sequenced in a study of blood T cell repertoires in COVID-19. TCRdb's table, derived via immunoSEQ multiplex PCR, lists solely in-frame clones and lacks some. The sample holds around 130,000 clones, less than 90% seen once. The sequenced sample was peripheral blood. The receptors were gathered from a man aged 65-85 years with acute or convalescent COVID-19.

The gene calls are TRBV7-8 and TRBJ2-1, with 9 nucleotides matching TRBD2. The CDR3 consists of 17 residues. Germline CDR1 and CDR2: SGHVS and FQNEAQ. The V and J ends lost 6 bases and 0 bases, in that order; junction bases with no gene match: 9. The CDR3 bases are TGTGCCAGCAGACCAAGTAGCGGGGGAAGCTCCTACAATGAGCAGTTCTTC. It encodes CASRPSSGGSSYNEQFF.

In this sample, this clone turned up once. This chain connects TRBV27 to TRBJ1-5; 9 bases are a match to TRBD1. Germline values: CDR1 MNHEY, CDR2 SMNVEV (reference sequence). V shed 5 bases, J shed 2 bases, and the junction held 16 bases outside the gene matches. This CDR3 has 19 amino acids. The CDR3 here is CASSRTEPTGGAGNQPQHF. The DNA for the CDR3 is TGTGCCAGCAGTAGGACGGAGCCCACAGGGGGCGCGGGCAATCAGCCCCAGCATTTT.

A remark on this clone: Germline is not matched at one junction end, which may reflect a read error. The chain recombines TRBV6-5 with TRBJ1-6; perhaps TRBD1 as D (5 bases). The CDR3 is 16 amino acids. CDR1 and CDR2 from the germline V gene are MNHEY and SVGAGI. In DNA form, the CDR3 reads TGTGCCAGCAGCTACTCCGCTCAGGGCGTAGGTTCACCCCTCCACTTT. Translation gives CASSYSAQGVGSPLHF.

This chain connects TRBV11-2 to TRBJ1-4; no firm D call. Trimming removed 0 bases at V and 0 bases at J, with 5 bases between. The CDR3 length is 15 residues. The germline gives CDR1 SGHAT, CDR2 FQNNGV. CDR3 protein: CASSLDRPTNEKLFF. As DNA, the CDR3 is TGTGCCAGCAGCTTAGACAGGCCAACTAATGAAAAACTGTTTTTT. The complete variable domain, with remaining parts taken from reference TRBV11-2 and TRBJ1-4, reads EAGVAQSPRYKIIEKRQSVAFWCNPISGHATLYWYQQILGQGPKLLIQFQNNGVVDDSQLPKDRFSAERLKGVDSTLKIQPAKLEDSAVYLCASSLDRPTNEKLFFGSGTQLSVL.

The J gene is TRBJ2-3, the V gene TRBV29-1; TRBD2 matches 8 bases. CDR1 is SQVTM and CDR2 is ANQGSEA in the germline V gene. This CDR3 has 15 residues. Unmatched junction bases numbered 11, after V lost 7 bases and J lost 2 bases. CDR3 in amino acids: CSATGSGGVTDTQYF. As DNA, the CDR3 is TGCAGCGCCACAGGAAGCGGGGGTGTCACAGATACGCAGTATTTT.

The CDR3 region is CASRHLTGGDYGYTF. The CDR3 DNA is TGCGCCAGCAGACATTTGACAGGGGGTGATTATGGCTACACCTTC. The chain couples TRBV4-1 to TRBJ1-2; 9 bases are shared with TRBD1. The germline V gene has CDR1 MGHRA and CDR2 YSYEKL. The CDR3 runs 15 residues. V trimming: 6 bases; J trimming: 5 bases; junction bases outside the gene matches: 10.

The rearrangement links TRBV6-5 to TRBJ2-1; 8 bases are shared with TRBD2. Germline assignment: CDR1 MNHEY and CDR2 SVGAGI. V lost 6 bases and J lost 2; bases outside the gene matches: 6. There are 15 residues in the CDR3. The CDR3 region is CASSSGGGTYNEQFF. As DNA, the CDR3 is TGTGCCAGCAGCTCGGGGGGGGGCACCTACAATGAGCAGTTCTTC.